The clone carrying this T cell receptor beta chain was seen a handful of times. The data stem from a study of blood T cell repertoires in COVID-19. The wider study: Material from acute and convalescent COVID-19 was sourced from the United States, Italy and Spain. Sources were T cells, B-cell-depleted T cells, or PBMCs; the material itself was cDNA or gDNA.

V was clipped by 3 bases and J by 3 bases; unmatched bases: 1. The CDR3 loop spans 13 amino acids. CDR1 is GTSNPN and CDR2 is SVGIG in the germline V gene (reference sequence). Original data processing: Reference gene primer amplification gave nucleated cell count estimates. Clones were read by immunoSEQ multiplex PCR, and TCRdb kept only the in-frame ones, dropping some. That table is the source of V, J and clone size, and D and trimming were worked out from the DNA. The data hold about 130,000 clones, with approximately 80% observed a single time. Material for sequencing was peripheral blood. The clonotype originates from a woman aged 45-60 years with acute or convalescent COVID-19. The genes are TRBV30 and TRBJ2-7, with 11 bases aligning to TRBD2. The CDR3 spells CAWSLAGGYEQYF. The DNA for the CDR3 is TGTGCCTGGAGCCTAGCGGGGGGCTACGAGCAGTACTTC.